This is a list of T cell receptor beta chains from one sample in a study of CD8 T cells in ankylosing spondylitis. TCRdb called the 5' RACE reads again in MiXCR, with one record for every CDR3 protein. Of 300,000 to 350,000 distinct CDR3 sequences listed, about a fifth were seen once; the top ten hold under 4%. Sequencing was performed on blood, either unsorted or a sorted T cell fraction (not recorded which). These receptors were obtained from a female donor with ankylosing spondylitis or in good health (not recorded which). CDR3s include the opening cysteine and the closing phenylalanine or tryptophan. A D gene is named only where the DNA matches it firmly. The listing skips clone size in some rows; elsewhere it reads once, few, many or a size class.

-	-	TRBJ2-7	TRBV18	TGTGCCAGCTCACCCACGGGGCAGGGAGCCTACGAGCAGTACTTC	CASSPTGQGAYEQYF
TRBD1	few	TRBJ2-1	TRBV15	TGTGCCACCAGCAAAGGACAGGGGTATGGGGGGAACTACAATGAGCAGTTCTTC	CATSKGQGYGGNYNEQFF
TRBD1	many	TRBJ1-2	TRBV10-3	TGTGCCATCAGCCCGGAGGGGGCAGCGAACCGCTACACCTTC	CAISPEGAANRYTF
TRBD2	-	TRBJ2-7	TRBV4-2	TGTGCCAGCAGCGACTTAGGACGGGCGGGAGCCTACGAGCAGTACTTC	CASSDLGRAGAYEQYF
TRBD2	-	TRBJ2-3	TRBV6-5	TGTGCCAGCAGTTACGGCCTAGCGGGTTCTTCCACAGATACGCAGTATTTT	CASSYGLAGSSTDTQYF
TRBD2	few	TRBJ2-1	TRBV19	TGTGCCAGTAGTATCCACGGGAGGTCTGAGCAGTTCTTC	CASSIHGRSEQFF
TRBD2	few	TRBJ2-1	TRBV27	TGTGCCAGCAGTTTCCTAGCGGGAGTAAGCAATGAGCAGTTCTTC	CASSFLAGVSNEQFF
TRBD2	many	TRBJ2-1	TRBV20-1	TGCAGTGCCCCACCAGCGGGAGGGCCGGAAAGAATCAATGAGCAGTTCTTC	CSAPPAGGPERINEQFF
TRBD1	-	TRBJ2-1	TRBV6-5	TGTGCCAGCAGTACTGCAGGGGGTCGGACGAATGAGCAGTTCTTC	CASSTAGGRTNEQFF
-	-	TRBJ2-5	TRBV4-3	TGCGCCAGCAGCCAAGAAGGGCTACCCTACGAGACCCAGTACTTC	CASSQEGLPYETQYF
TRBD2	few	TRBJ2-1	TRBV2	TGTGCCAGCAGTATGACTAGCGGGAGGCGAAATGAGCAGTTCTTC	CASSMTSGRRNEQFF
TRBD2	-	TRBJ2-5	TRBV7-9	TGTGCCAGCAGCCGTTTCGGCGCGGGAGAAGAGACCCAGTACTTC	CASSRFGAGEETQYF
-	-	TRBJ2-3	TRBV20-1	TGCAGTGCAAACCCGGACTCCCTTCTAGATACGCAGTATTTT	CSANPDSLLDTQYF
-	few	TRBJ2-5	TRBV20-1	TGCAGTGCTAGGCACCAAGAGACCCAGTACTTC	CSARHQETQYF